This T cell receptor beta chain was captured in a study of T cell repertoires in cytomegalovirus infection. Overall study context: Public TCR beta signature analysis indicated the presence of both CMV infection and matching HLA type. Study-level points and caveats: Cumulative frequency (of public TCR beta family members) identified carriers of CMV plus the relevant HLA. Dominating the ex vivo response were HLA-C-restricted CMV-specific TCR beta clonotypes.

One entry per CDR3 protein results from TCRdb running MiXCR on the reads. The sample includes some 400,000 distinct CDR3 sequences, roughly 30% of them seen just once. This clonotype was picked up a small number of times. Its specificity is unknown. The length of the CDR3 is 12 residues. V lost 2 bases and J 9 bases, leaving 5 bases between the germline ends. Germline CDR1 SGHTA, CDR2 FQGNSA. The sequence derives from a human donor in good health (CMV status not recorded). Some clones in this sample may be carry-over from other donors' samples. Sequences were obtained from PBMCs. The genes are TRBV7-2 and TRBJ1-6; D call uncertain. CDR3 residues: CASSLSLSPLHF. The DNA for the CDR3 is TGTGCCAGCAGCTTATCCCTTTCACCCCTCCACTTT.